These T cell receptor beta chains were read from a single sample in a study of T cells in Graves' hyperthyroidism and ophthalmopathy. Each CDR3 protein is one row after TCRdb ran MiXCR on the multiplex PCR reads. The sample contains more than 500,000 distinct CDR3 sequences, roughly 45% of which appear only once. The sample taken for sequencing was peripheral blood or thyroid tissue (not recorded which). These receptors originate from an adult woman with Graves' disease, either hyperthyroidism or ophthalmopathy (not recorded which). Each CDR3 is given with its conserved first and last residue. Each record gives: D gene, J gene, V gene, clone size, CDR3 DNA, CDR3 protein. The D gene is left open where the match is weak. Some rows mark clone size as missing; the rest say once, few, many or name a class of expanded clone.

D: TRBD1
J: TRBJ1-2
V: TRBV20-1
size: many
DNA: TGCAGTGCGGGGGGACAGGGGCTAGTCGTTGGCTACACCTTC
CDR3: CSAGGQGLVVGYTF

D: NA
J: TRBJ1-2
V: TRBV6-2/TRBV6-3
size: many
DNA: TGTGCCAGCAGTTACGGATCCTATGGCTACACCTTC
CDR3: CASSYGSYGYTF

D: TRBD1
J: TRBJ1-2
V: TRBV10-3
size: NA
DNA: TGTGCCGTAAGACAGGGGAACTATGGCTACACCTTC
CDR3: CAVRQGNYGYTF

D: NA
J: TRBJ1-2
V: TRBV7-8
size: NA
DNA: TGTGCCAGCAGCTTAGCGGTCGGGCCGCGAAGGGGCTACACCTTC
CDR3: CASSLAVGPRRGYTF

D: NA
J: TRBJ2-5
V: TRBV19
size: many
DNA: TGTGCCAGTAGTTCGACAGGTCAAGGGACCCAGTACTTC
CDR3: CASSSTGQGTQYF

D: TRBD1
J: TRBJ2-7
V: TRBV20-1
size: NA
DNA: TGCAGTGCTAGAGAGGGACAGAACGAGCAGTACTTC
CDR3: CSAREGQNEQYF

D: TRBD1
J: TRBJ2-3
V: TRBV7-9
size: NA
DNA: TGCGCCAGCAGCAAGACAGGGGGCACAGATACGCAGTATTTT
CDR3: CASSKTGGTDTQYF

D: NA
J: TRBJ2-7
V: TRBV10-3
size: few
DNA: TGTGCCATCAGTGAGAGGTCCGAAAGCTCCTACGAGCAGTACTTC
CDR3: CAISERSESSYEQYF

D: NA
J: TRBJ2-6
V: TRBV7-9
size: few
DNA: TGTGCCAGCAGTTCGGGACGGATCTCTGGGGCCAACGTCCTGACTTTC
CDR3: CASSSGRISGANVLTF

D: NA
J: TRBJ2-5
V: TRBV19
size: NA
DNA: TGTGCCAGTAGTGCGTACTCCACAGCGACCCAGTACTTC
CDR3: CASSAYSTATQYF

D: NA
J: TRBJ2-7
V: TRBV2
size: many
DNA: TGTGCCAGCAGACGAGACTACGAGCAGTACTTC
CDR3: CASRRDYEQYF

D: NA
J: TRBJ2-7
V: TRBV11-2
size: NA
DNA: TGTGCCAGCAGCCCGACCCCGACAGCCTACGAGCAGTACTTC
CDR3: CASSPTPTAYEQYF